This is a list of T cell receptor beta chains from one sample in a study of blood T cell repertoires in COVID-19. Method: immunoSEQ multiplex PCR; TCRdb's copy keeps in-frame clones and lacks some. The sample lists 150,000 to 200,000 clones; roughly 86% were seen once. Material for sequencing was PBMCs or T cells enriched from blood (not recorded which). All receptors derive from a woman in her 40s in a cohort exposed to, infected with or recovered from COVID-19 (not recorded which). Both conserved end residues are part of each CDR3. A D gene is named only where the DNA matches it firmly. Some rows have no size entry. The others give once, few or many, or a class for an expanded clone.

>TRBJ2-1|TRBD2|-|TRBV6-5
TGTGCCAGCAGCCGGGGACTAGCGGAGAGCAATGAGCAGTTCTTC
CASSRGLAESNEQFF
>TRBJ1-2|TRBD1|once|TRBV5-1
TGCGCCAGCAGCTCCTTGGGACAGCTCTATGGCTACACCTTC
CASSSLGQLYGYTF
>TRBJ2-5|TRBD2|-|TRBV11-2
TGTGCCAGCAGCTTACCCCCAGGGCGCGGGAGGAGAGGAGAGACCCAGTACTTC
CASSLPPGRGRRGETQYF
>TRBJ2-2|TRBD2|-|TRBV9
TGTGCCAGCAGCGTAGGGGGTAGCGGGAGTGGCGGCACCGGGGAGCTGTTTTTT
CASSVGGSGSGGTGELFF
>TRBJ1-5|-|-|TRBV9
TGTGCCAGCAGCGCCGACCACAGGGGCAATCAGCCCCAGCATTTT
CASSADHRGNQPQHF
>TRBJ2-2|TRBD1|-|TRBV19
TGTGCCAGTAGGGTGAGACAGGGGCCGGCTGAGGAGCTGTTTTTT
CASRVRQGPAEELFF
>TRBJ2-1|TRBD2|-|TRBV7-7
TGTGCCAGCAGCTTAGGGCTAGCGGGGAGCTCCTACAATGAGCAGTTCTTC
CASSLGLAGSSYNEQFF
>TRBJ2-5|TRBD1|-|TRBV5-1
TGCGCCAGCAGCGGGGGGACAGGGTTAGGGGAGACCCAGTACTTC
CASSGGTGLGETQYF
>TRBJ2-7|-|-|TRBV4-1
TGCGCCAGCGGTATTAGCGGAACCTACGAGCAGTACTTC
CASGISGTYEQYF
>TRBJ2-7|-|once|TRBV23-1
TGCGCCAGCAGTCAATCGCCCAGGGACTCCTTGTCCTACGAGCAGTACTTC
CASSQSPRDSLSYEQYF
>TRBJ2-7|-|-|TRBV27
TGTGCCAGCAGTTCACCGACAAGTCCCTACGAGCAGTACTTC
CASSSPTSPYEQYF
>TRBJ2-5|-|-|TRBV7-6
TGTGCCAGCAGCTCGCGGATGCGGGAGACCCAGTACTTC
CASSSRMRETQYF
>TRBJ1-1|-|-|TRBV28
TGTGCCAGCAACCCTCCCGGGGTCATGAACACTGAAGCTTTCTTT
CASNPPGVMNTEAFF
>TRBJ1-1|TRBD1|-|TRBV14
TGTGCCAGCGCCGGGACAGGGGCATACACTGAAGCTTTCTTT
CASAGTGAYTEAFF
>TRBJ1-1|-|-|TRBV2
TGTGCCAGCAGCCAAGACTCGCGTGGAACTGAAGCTTTCTTT
CASSQDSRGTEAFF
>TRBJ1-1|TRBD1|-|TRBV4-1
TGCGCCAGCAGCCAAGGAGGTTCTGCAAGGACAGGGAACGAAGCTTTCTTT
CASSQGGSARTGNEAFF
>TRBJ2-7|-|-|TRBV5-5
TGTGCCAGCAGCTTGGGACAGGTGGCGCGTACCTACGAGCAGTACTTC
CASSLGQVARTYEQYF
>TRBJ2-5|-|once|TRBV6-5
TGTGCCAGCAGTTACTCGAGCGTCAGACGGGAGGAGACCCAGTACTTC
CASSYSSVRREETQYF
>TRBJ1-2|-|-|TRBV3-1/TRBV3-2
TGTGCCAGCAGCCAAGGATTTACGGCTAACTATGGCTACACCTTC
CASSQGFTANYGYTF
>TRBJ1-1|TRBD1|-|TRBV27
TGTGCCAGCAGTTTATCAGCAGGGGGCTACACTGAAGCTTTCTTT
CASSLSAGGYTEAFF
>TRBJ2-5|TRBD2|-|TRBV6-1
TGTGCCAGCAGTGAAGCGGTTCGAGCGGGGGGCTTTGGGACCCAGTACTTC
CASSEAVRAGGFGTQYF
>TRBJ2-7|TRBD1|-|TRBV5-6
TGTGCCAGCAGGGACCGGGACAGCTTCTACGAGCAGTACTTC
CASRDRDSFYEQYF
>TRBJ2-1|-|-|TRBV2
TGTGCCAGCAGTGAAGAGGCACAGGTCGGTACGTTCTTC
CASSEEAQVGTFF
>TRBJ2-7|-|-|TRBV7-6
TGTGCCAGCAGCTCAGGCGACAGGTTTGGCTACGAGCAGTACTTC
CASSSGDRFGYEQYF
>TRBJ1-2|TRBD1|few|TRBV6-4
TGTGCCAGCAGTGACTCGACAGGGGGAGGCTACACCTTC
CASSDSTGGGYTF
>TRBJ2-7|-|-|TRBV27
TGTGCCAGCAGTTTACTGGGAGGCTCCTACGAGCAGTACTTC
CASSLLGGSYEQYF
>TRBJ2-7|-|once|TRBV11-2
TGTGCCAGCAGCCACCGACAGAGTTCCTACGAGCAGTACTTC
CASSHRQSSYEQYF
>TRBJ1-1|-|-|TRBV12-3/TRBV12-4
TGTGCCAGCAGCCAGGACAGTGGAGAAGCTTTCTTT
CASSQDSGEAFF
>TRBJ2-2|-|-|TRBV20-1
TGCAGTGCTAGTAAGACAAACACCGGGGAGCTGTTTTTT
CSASKTNTGELFF
>TRBJ1-1|-|-|TRBV10-2
TGCGCCAGCAGTCGCGAAACAGGGTTAGGATGGGACACTGAAGCTTTCTTT
CASSRETGLGWDTEAFF
>TRBJ2-2|TRBD1|once|TRBV6-5
TGTGCCAGCCAAAGGGACAGGGAGGCCACCGGGGAGCTGTTTTTT
CASQRDREATGELFF
>TRBJ1-2|-|-|TRBV10-2
TGCGCCAGCAGTGAGAGGGGGGGCTTTGGCTACACCTTC
CASSERGGFGYTF
>TRBJ2-7|-|-|TRBV4-1
TGCGCCAGCAGCCAAGAAGACGGAACGGGAGTCACCTACGAGCAGTACTTC
CASSQEDGTGVTYEQYF
>TRBJ2-1|-|-|TRBV27
TGTGCCAGCCGCCCGGGACTTCCTTCCTACAATGAGCAGTTCTTC
CASRPGLPSYNEQFF
>TRBJ1-2|-|-|TRBV6-1
TGTGCCAGCAGTGAAGAAATCTTAGGGGCGCAGCGGGATGGCTACACCTTC
CASSEEILGAQRDGYTF
>TRBJ1-1|TRBD1|once|TRBV27
TGTGCCAGCAGTTCCGGGACAGGGGGCCACACTGAAGCTTTCTTT
CASSSGTGGHTEAFF
>TRBJ1-2|-|-|TRBV5-1
TGCGCCAGCAGCTTGGGCGGAGGACTAGATTATGGCTACACCTTC
CASSLGGGLDYGYTF
>TRBJ2-1|TRBD2|-|TRBV9
TGTGCCAGCAGCGTATGGGTGGGAGGGCCCTCGGACAATGAGCAGTTCTTC
CASSVWVGGPSDNEQFF
>TRBJ2-7|-|-|TRBV2
TGTGCCAGCAGTGAGAGACATGGGCAGCGGTACGAGCAGTACTTC
CASSERHGQRYEQYF
>TRBJ1-2|-|-|TRBV9
TGTGCCAGCAGCGTAGACCAGGGGTATGGCTACACCTTC
CASSVDQGYGYTF
>TRBJ2-1|-|-|TRBV7-2
TGTGCCAGCAGTCTAGCCGGGAACCTATACAATGAGCAGTTCTTC
CASSLAGNLYNEQFF
>TRBJ1-2|TRBD1|few|TRBV4-3
TGCGCCAGCAGCCAGACCGGGACAGGCCGCTATGGCTACACCTTC
CASSQTGTGRYGYTF
>TRBJ2-7|TRBD2|-|TRBV7-2
TGTGCCAGCAGCTTAGTAAGGGCTAGCGGGAGGCGGGAGCAGTACTTC
CASSLVRASGRREQYF
>TRBJ1-1|TRBD1|-|TRBV28
TGTGCCAGCAGTCGACGACCGACAGGGAGATGGACTGAAGCTTTCTTT
CASSRRPTGRWTEAFF
>TRBJ2-5|TRBD1|-|TRBV2
TGTGCCAGCAGTGACCATGGACAGGGGGCGAGGGAGACCCAGTACTTC
CASSDHGQGARETQYF
>TRBJ1-2|TRBD1|once|TRBV6-4
TGTGCCAGCAGTGAGGGGCAGGGGGCTTATGGCTACACCTTC
CASSEGQGAYGYTF
>TRBJ2-3|-|-|TRBV2
TGTGCCAGCAGGCCCCTAGCGACCACAGATACGCAGTATTTT
CASRPLATTDTQYF
>TRBJ1-2|-|-|TRBV19
TGTGCCAGTAGTATAGTAGAGGGTCGTCCCCTCTATGGCTACACCTTC
CASSIVEGRPLYGYTF
>TRBJ2-2|TRBD1|-|TRBV6-5
TGTGCCAGCAGTTACAGGGTAGGGGGCAACACCGGGGAGCTGTTTTTT
CASSYRVGGNTGELFF
>TRBJ2-7|TRBD2|once|TRBV5-7
TGTGCTCCGGGGGGGTCCTACGAGCAGTACTTC
CAPGGSYEQYF
>TRBJ2-2|-|once|TRBV21-1
TGTGCCAGCAGCAAGGCGTGGACCGGGGAAAGAGCGAACACCGGGGAGCTGTTTTTT
CASSKAWTGERANTGELFF
>TRBJ2-5|TRBD1|once|TRBV13
TGTGCCAGCAGCTTACGCAGGGGGCGGGAGACCCAGTACTTC
CASSLRRGRETQYF
>TRBJ2-1|TRBD2|-|TRBV6-2/TRBV6-3
TGTGCCAGCAGTCCACTAGCGGGAGGATACAATGAGCAGTTCTTC
CASSPLAGGYNEQFF
>TRBJ2-3|TRBD1|few|TRBV6-5
TGTGCCAGCAGGAACCGGGACAGGAGTGCAGATACGCAGTATTTT
CASRNRDRSADTQYF
>TRBJ1-6|TRBD1|many|TRBV11-3
TGTGCCAGCAGATCGACAGGGGAGAATTCACCCCTCCACTTT
CASRSTGENSPLHF